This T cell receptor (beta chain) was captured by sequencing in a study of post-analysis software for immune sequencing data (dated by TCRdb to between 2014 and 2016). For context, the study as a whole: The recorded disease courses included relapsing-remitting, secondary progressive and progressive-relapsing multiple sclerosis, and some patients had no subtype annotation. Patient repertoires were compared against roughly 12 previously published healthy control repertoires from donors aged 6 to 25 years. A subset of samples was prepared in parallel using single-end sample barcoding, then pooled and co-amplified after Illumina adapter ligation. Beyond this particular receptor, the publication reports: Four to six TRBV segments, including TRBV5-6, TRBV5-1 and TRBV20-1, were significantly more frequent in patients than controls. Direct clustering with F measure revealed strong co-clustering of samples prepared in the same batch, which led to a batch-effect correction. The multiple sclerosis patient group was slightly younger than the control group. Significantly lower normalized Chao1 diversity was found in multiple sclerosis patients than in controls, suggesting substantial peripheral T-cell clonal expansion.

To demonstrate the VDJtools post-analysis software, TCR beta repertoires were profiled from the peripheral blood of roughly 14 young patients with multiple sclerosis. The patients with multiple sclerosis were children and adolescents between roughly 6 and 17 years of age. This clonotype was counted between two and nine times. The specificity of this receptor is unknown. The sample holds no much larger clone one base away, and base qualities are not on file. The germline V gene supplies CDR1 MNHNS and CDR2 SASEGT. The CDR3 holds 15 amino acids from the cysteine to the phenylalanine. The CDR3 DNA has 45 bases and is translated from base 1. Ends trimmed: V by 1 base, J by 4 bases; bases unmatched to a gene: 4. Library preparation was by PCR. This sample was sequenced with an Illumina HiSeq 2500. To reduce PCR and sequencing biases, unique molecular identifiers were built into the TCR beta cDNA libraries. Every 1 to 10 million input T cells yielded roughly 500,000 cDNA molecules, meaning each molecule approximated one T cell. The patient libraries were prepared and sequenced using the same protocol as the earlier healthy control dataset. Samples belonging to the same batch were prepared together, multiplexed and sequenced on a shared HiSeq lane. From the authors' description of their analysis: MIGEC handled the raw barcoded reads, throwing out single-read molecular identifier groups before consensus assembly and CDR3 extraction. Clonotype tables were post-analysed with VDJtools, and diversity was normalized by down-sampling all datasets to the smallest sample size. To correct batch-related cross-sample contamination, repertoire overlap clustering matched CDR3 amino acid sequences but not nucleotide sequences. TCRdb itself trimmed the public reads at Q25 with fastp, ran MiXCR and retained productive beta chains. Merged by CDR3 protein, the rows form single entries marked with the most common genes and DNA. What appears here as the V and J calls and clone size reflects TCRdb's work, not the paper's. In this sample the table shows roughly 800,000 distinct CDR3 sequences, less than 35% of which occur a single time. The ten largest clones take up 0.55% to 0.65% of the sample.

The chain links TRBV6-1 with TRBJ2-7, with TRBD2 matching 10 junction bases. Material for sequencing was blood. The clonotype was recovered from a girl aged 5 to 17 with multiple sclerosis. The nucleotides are TGTGCCAGCAGTGAAGGTAGCGGGGGGCAATACGAGCAGTACTTC. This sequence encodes CASSEGSGGQYEQYF.